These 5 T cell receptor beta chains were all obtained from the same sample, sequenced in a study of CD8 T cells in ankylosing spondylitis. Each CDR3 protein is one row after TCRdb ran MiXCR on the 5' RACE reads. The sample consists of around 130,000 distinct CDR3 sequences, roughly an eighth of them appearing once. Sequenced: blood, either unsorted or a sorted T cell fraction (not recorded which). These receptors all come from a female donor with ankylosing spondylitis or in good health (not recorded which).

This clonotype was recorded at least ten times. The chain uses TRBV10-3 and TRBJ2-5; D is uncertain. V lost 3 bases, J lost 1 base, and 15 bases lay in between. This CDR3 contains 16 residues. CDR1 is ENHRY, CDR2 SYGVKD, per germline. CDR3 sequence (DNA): TGTGCCATCAGTGAACGCAGGACGTACGGCCAAGAGACCCAGTACTTC. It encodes CAISERRTYGQETQYF.

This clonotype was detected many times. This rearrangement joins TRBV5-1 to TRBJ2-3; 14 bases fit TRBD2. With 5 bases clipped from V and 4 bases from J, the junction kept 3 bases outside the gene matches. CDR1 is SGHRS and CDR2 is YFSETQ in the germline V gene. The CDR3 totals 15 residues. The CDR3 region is CASRTSGGAPDTQYF. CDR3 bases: TGCGCCAGCAGGACTAGCGGGGGGGCCCCAGATACGCAGTATTTT.

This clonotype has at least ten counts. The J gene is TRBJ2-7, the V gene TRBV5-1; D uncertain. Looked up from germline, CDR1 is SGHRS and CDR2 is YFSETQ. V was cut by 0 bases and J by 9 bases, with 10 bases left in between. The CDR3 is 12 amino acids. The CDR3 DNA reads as TGCGCCAGCAGCTTGGACTCTGTGGGGCAGTACTTC. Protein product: CASSLDSVGQYF.

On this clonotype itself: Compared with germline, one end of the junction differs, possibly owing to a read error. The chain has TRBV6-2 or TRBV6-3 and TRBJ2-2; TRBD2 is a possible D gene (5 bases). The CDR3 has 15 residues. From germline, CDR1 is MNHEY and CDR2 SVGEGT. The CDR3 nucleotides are TGTGCCAGCAGTAACTCCCCCGGGGACACCGGGGAGCTGTTTTTT. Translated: CASSNSPGDTGELFF.

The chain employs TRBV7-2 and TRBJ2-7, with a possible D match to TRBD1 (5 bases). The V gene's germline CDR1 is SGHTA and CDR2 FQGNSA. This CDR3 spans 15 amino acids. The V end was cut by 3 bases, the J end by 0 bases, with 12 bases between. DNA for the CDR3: TGTGCCAGCAGCTTTTATACAGGACCCTCCTACGAGCAGTACTTC. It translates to CASSFYTGPSYEQYF.